Listed here are 4 T cell receptor beta chains from one sample, sequenced in a study of blood T cell repertoires in COVID-19. Some clones are missing from TCRdb's copy, which holds only in-frame ones; the method was immunoSEQ multiplex PCR. The table shows roughly 250,000 clones, with about 68% occurring only once. Input material: peripheral blood. These receptors all come from a woman older than 75 with acute or convalescent COVID-19.

V and J are TRBV11-3 and TRBJ2-1, with 11 bases that match TRBD1. CDR1 is SGHNT, CDR2 YENEEA, per germline. The CDR3 runs to 15 residues. V was clipped by 5 bases and J by 7 bases; unmatched bases: 7. CDR3 nucleotide sequence: TGTGCCAGCAGCCCCCGGACAGGGGGCATAAATGAGCAGTTCTTC. Protein product: CASSPRTGGINEQFF.

The V call is TRBV4-1, the J call TRBJ1-2, with D tentatively TRBD1 (5 bases). This CDR3 comprises 15 residues. The germline gives CDR1 MGHRA, CDR2 YSYEKL. V was clipped by 1 base and J by 3 bases, with 12 bases between them. CDR3 bases: TGCGCCAGCAGCCAAGCCCATGGGGGGGACTATGGCTACACCTTC. This gives the protein CASSQAHGGDYGYTF.

The chain links TRBV29-1 to TRBJ2-1; D gene unclear. The CDR3 is 11 residues long. Germline loops: CDR1 SQVTM, CDR2 ANQGSEA. Deletions cut 5 bases from V and 4 bases from J, with 6 bases between. In DNA form, the CDR3 reads TGCAGCGTTTCCATTTACAATGAGCAGTTCTTC. This codes for CSVSIYNEQFF.

The gene calls are TRBV18 and TRBJ1-2, with D possibly matching TRBD1 (5 bases). The CDR3 spans 14 residues. Trimming pared 4 bases from V and 5 bases from J, leaving 14 bases between. The V gene's germline CDR1 is KGHSH and CDR2 LQKENI. CDR3 nucleotides: TGTGCCAGCTCACAAGGACAACGCAGATATGGCTACACCTTC. Residues: CASSQGQRRYGYTF.